The 15 T cell receptor beta chains below all came from one sample that was sequenced in a study of blood T cell repertoires in COVID-19 (TCRdb year 2020). Library method: the immunoSEQ multiplex PCR assay. TCRdb obtained this table from immuneACCESS and retained in-frame rearrangements with V and J assigned. These tables miss some clones; where compared with another copy, unresolved V genes account for less than half of the shortfall, and the remainder is unexplained. The sample profile shows 100,000 to 150,000 clones; around 81% of them were found once. The ten largest clones capture about 4% of the sample. The sequenced sample consisted of peripheral blood. These receptors all stem from a woman aged 45-60 years with acute or convalescent COVID-19.

This clone came up once. The rearrangement uses TRBV7-8 and TRBJ2-3; 14 nucleotides align to TRBD2. Germline V lookup: CDR1 SGHVS, CDR2 FQNEAQ. V dropped 3 bases and J dropped 9; count of bases not matched to a gene: 8. The CDR3 spans 16 residues. This chain's CDR3 is CASSLDPGTSGGTQYF. The CDR3 nucleotides are TGTGCCAGCAGCTTGGACCCCGGGACTAGCGGGGGAACGCAGTATTTT.

The CDR3 DNA is TGTGCCAGCAGCCTAAATCCGAACACTGAAGCTTTCTTT. Residues: CASSLNPNTEAFF. The V call is TRBV12-3 or TRBV12-4, the J call TRBJ1-1; no firm D call. Trimming removed 6 bases from V and 1 base from J, with 9 bases in between. The CDR3 has 13 amino acids.

The chain employs TRBV4-1 and TRBJ2-1; TRBD2 agrees at 10 bases. V lost 0 bases to trimming and J lost 9 bases; unmatched junction nucleotides: 8. The CDR3 covers 16 residues. Germline CDR1 and CDR2: MGHRA and YSYEKL. CDR3 in amino acids: CASSQDLAGVVFEQFF. The CDR3 bases are TGCGCCAGCAGCCAAGATCTAGCGGGAGTGGTATTTGAGCAGTTCTTC.

The chain is built from TRBV6-6 and TRBJ2-1; the D is unclear. Per germline, CDR1 MNHNY and CDR2 SVGAGI (reference sequence). This CDR3 region has 16 residues. V was clipped by 5 bases and J by 0 bases, with 14 bases between them. The CDR3 DNA reads as TGTGCCAGCAGTCTGCGGTCTTCGAGCTCCTACAATGAGCAGTTCTTC. Its protein is CASSLRSSSSYNEQFF.

The V call is TRBV7-9, the J call TRBJ1-6; D remains unclear. V gave up 1 base and J gave up 1 base, with 8 bases separating them. The CDR3 is 16 amino acids. Germline V gene sequence: CDR1 SEHNR, CDR2 FQNEAQ (reference sequence). The CDR3: CASSLDPRSYNSPLHF. In DNA, the CDR3 is TGTGCCAGCAGCTTAGACCCCAGATCCTATAATTCACCCCTCCACTTT.

The rearrangement uses TRBV9 and TRBJ2-1, with D possibly being TRBD1 (6 bases). The CDR3 has 14 amino acids. V was trimmed by 1 base and J by 10 bases, leaving 15 bases between them. Germline assignment: CDR1 SGDLS and CDR2 YYNGEE. The CDR3 DNA reads TGTGCCAGCAGCGTATCTGGGGACACGTTGGAGCAGTTCTTC. It is translated as CASSVSGDTLEQFF.

For the CDR3, the DNA is TGTGCCAGCGAACAGGGCTTTAATGAAAAACTGTTTTTT. It is translated as CASEQGFNEKLFF. The V call is TRBV2, the J call TRBJ1-4; TRBD1 might be the D (6 bases). V lost 8 bases and J 4 bases, leaving 11 bases between the germline ends. The length of the CDR3 is 13 residues. Germline CDR1 reads SNHLY; CDR2 reads FYNNEI.

V and J are TRBV12-3 or TRBV12-4 and TRBJ1-3, with D perhaps matching TRBD1 (5 bases). The CDR3 has 12 residues. Trimming left V 1 base short and J 7 bases short, with 5 bases between. The CDR3 region is CASSLGQNTIYF. The CDR3 bases are TGTGCCAGCAGTTTAGGACAGAACACCATATATTTT.

V gene TRBV4-1 combines with J gene TRBJ2-7; weak D call: TRBD1 (5 bases). This CDR3 has 15 amino acids. The germline V gene encodes CDR1 MGHRA and CDR2 YSYEKL. V dropped 1 base and J dropped 0 bases, with 10 bases sitting between them. CDR3 sequence: CASSQAQGFSYEQYF. CDR3 DNA: TGCGCCAGCAGCCAAGCCCAGGGTTTCTCCTACGAGCAGTACTTC.

The V gene is TRBV5-1, the J gene TRBJ2-3; unclear D gene. The CDR3 is 15 residues long. V was pared by 0 bases and J by 6 bases, with 14 bases between. Per germline, CDR1 SGHRS and CDR2 YFSETQ. The CDR3 loop is CASSLEAGRMDTQYF. DNA of the CDR3: TGCGCCAGCAGCTTGGAGGCAGGAAGAATGGATACGCAGTATTTT. Drawing the rest from reference TRBV5-1 and TRBJ2-3, the complete variable domain is KAGVTQTPRYLIKTRGQQVTLSCSPISGHRSVSWYQQTPGQGLQFLFEYFSETQRNKGNFPGRFSGRQFSNSRSEMNVSTLELGDSALYLCASSLEAGRMDTQYFGPGTRLTVL.

The chain recombines TRBV13 with TRBJ1-2, with TRBD1 identical over 7 bases. CDR3 length: 15 amino acids. J was trimmed by 7 bases and V by 2 bases; bases with no gene match: 10. Germline values: CDR1 PRHDT, CDR2 FYEKMQ (reference sequence). CDR3 in amino acids: CASSLSTGTYGGYTF. The CDR3 nucleotides read TGTGCCAGCAGCTTATCGACAGGGACATATGGTGGCTACACCTTC. Full variable domain (outside the CDR3, taken from reference TRBV13 and TRBJ1-2): AAGVIQSPRHLIKEKRETATLKCYPIPRHDTVYWYQQGPGQDPQFLISFYEKMQSDKGSIPDRFSAQQFSDYHSELNMSSLELGDSALYFCASSLSTGTYGGYTFGSGTRLTVV.

The chain carries TRBV10-2 and TRBJ1-5; the match to TRBD1 covers 7 bases. CDR3 length equals 14 residues. Germline trimming cut 9 bases from V and 0 bases from J; bases unmatched to any gene: 5. CDR1 is WSHSY, CDR2 SAAADI, per germline. The CDR3 region has the DNA TGCGCCAGTACAGGGGAATATAGCAATCAGCCCCAGCATTTT. Amino acids: CASTGEYSNQPQHF.

The V and J genes are TRBV28 and TRBJ2-5, with D perhaps matching TRBD2 (6 bases). This CDR3 region has 15 residues. V was cut by 3 bases and J by 5 bases, with 16 bases left in between. Germline CDR1 and CDR2: MDHEN and SYDVKM. The CDR3 coding sequence is TGTGCCAGCAGTTTGCCGGGACTTACGGGGGAGACCCAGTACTTC. Residues: CASSLPGLTGETQYF.

This clone showed up just a few times. J is TRBJ1-4 and V is TRBV20-1; a weak D match, TRBD1 (6 bases). There are 13 residues in the CDR3. The V end lost 3 bases, the J end lost 8 bases, and 13 bases lay between the germline ends. Germline V gene lookup returns CDR1 DFQATT and CDR2 SNEGSKA (reference sequence). CDR3 sequence reads: CSASRTVSEKLFF. Here the CDR3 DNA reads TGCAGTGCTAGTCGGACAGTCAGCGAAAAACTGTTTTTT.

The rearrangement links TRBV27 to TRBJ1-2, with 7 bases identical to TRBD1. In germline, CDR1 is MNHEY, CDR2 SMNVEV (reference sequence). Trimming cost V 3 bases and J 14 bases; bases outside gene matches: 15. The length of the CDR3 is 14 residues. The CDR3 is CASSFSSTGTATTF. DNA of the CDR3: TGTGCCAGCAGTTTTTCTAGCACCGGGACAGCAACAACCTTC.